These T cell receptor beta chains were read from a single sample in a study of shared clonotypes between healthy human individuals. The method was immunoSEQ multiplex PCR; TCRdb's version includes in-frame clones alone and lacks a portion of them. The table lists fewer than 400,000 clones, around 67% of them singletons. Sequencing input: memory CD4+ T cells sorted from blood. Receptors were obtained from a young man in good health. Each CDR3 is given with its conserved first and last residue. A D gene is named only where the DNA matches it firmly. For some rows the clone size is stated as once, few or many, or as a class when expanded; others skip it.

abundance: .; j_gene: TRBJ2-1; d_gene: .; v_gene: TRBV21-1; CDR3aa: CASSKTVSWSDEQFF; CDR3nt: TGTGCCAGCAGCAAAACGGTCTCGTGGTCCGATGAGCAGTTCTTC
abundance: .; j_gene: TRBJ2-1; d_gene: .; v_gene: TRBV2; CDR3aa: CASSDIFRASSYNEQFF; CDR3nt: TGTGCCAGCAGTGATATATTTCGGGCAAGCTCCTACAATGAGCAGTTCTTC
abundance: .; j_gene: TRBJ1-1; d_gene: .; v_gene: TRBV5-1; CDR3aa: CASSLSPEMNTEAFF; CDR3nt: TGCGCCAGCAGCTTGAGTCCAGAGATGAACACTGAAGCTTTCTTT
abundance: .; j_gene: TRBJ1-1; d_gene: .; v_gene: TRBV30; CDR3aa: CAWRKGFRGTEAFF; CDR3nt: TGTGCCTGGAGAAAAGGATTCAGGGGCACTGAAGCTTTCTTT
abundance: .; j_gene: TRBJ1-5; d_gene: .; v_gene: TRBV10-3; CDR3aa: CAISEGRRGSNQPQHF; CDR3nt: TGTGCCATCAGTGAGGGGCGCAGGGGTAGCAATCAGCCCCAGCATTTT
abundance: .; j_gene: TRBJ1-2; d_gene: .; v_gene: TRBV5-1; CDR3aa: CASSLLSDNYGYTF; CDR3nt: TGCGCCAGCAGCTTGTTAAGTGATAACTATGGCTACACCTTC
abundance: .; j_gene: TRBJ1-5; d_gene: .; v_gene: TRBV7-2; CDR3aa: CASSLRRGQPQHF; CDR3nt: TGTGCCAGCAGCTTACGCAGGGGCCAGCCCCAGCATTTT
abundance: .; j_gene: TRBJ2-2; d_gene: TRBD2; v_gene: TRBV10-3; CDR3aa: CAISASSGIYTGELFF; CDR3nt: TGTGCCATCAGTGCGTCTAGCGGGATCTACACCGGGGAGCTGTTTTTT
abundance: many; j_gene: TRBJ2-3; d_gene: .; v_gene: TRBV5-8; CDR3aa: CASRSDSSTDTQYF; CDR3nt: TGTGCCAGCAGATCAGACAGCTCAACAGATACGCAGTATTTT
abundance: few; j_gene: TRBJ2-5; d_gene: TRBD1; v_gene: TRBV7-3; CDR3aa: CASSLTGQGQETQYF; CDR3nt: TGTGCCAGCAGCTTAACCGGACAGGGACAAGAGACCCAGTACTTC
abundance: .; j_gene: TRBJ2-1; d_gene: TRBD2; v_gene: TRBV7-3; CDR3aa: CASSLIAGAYNEQFF; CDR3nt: TGTGCCAGCAGCTTAATAGCGGGAGCCTACAATGAGCAGTTCTTC
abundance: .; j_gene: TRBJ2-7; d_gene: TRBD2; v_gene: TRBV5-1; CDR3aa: CASSGGLAGGEQYF; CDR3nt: TGCGCCAGCAGCGGCGGACTAGCGGGGGGCGAGCAGTACTTC
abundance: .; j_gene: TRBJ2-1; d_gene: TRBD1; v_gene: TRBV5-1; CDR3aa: CASSLGAGGNNNEQFF; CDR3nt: TGCGCCAGCAGCTTGGGGGCAGGGGGCAATAACAATGAGCAGTTCTTC
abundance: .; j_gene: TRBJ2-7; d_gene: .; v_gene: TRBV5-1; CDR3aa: CASSPRGDSYEQYF; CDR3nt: TGCGCCAGCAGCCCTCGTGGGGACTCCTACGAGCAGTACTTC
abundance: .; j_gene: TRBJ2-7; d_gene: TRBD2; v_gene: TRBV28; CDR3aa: CASSLLGGSNYEQYF; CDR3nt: TGTGCCAGCAGTTTATTAGGCGGGAGTAATTACGAGCAGTACTTC
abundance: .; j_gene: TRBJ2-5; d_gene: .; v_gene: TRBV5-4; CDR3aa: CASSLSGEQTQYF; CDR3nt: TGTGCCAGCAGCTTGTCAGGGGAGCAGACCCAGTACTTC
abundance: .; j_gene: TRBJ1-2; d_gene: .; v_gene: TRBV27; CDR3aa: CASSFLGGAVYGYTF; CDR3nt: TGTGCCAGCAGTTTCTTGGGGGGCGCGGTCTATGGCTACACCTTC
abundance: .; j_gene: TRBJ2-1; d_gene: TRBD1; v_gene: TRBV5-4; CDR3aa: CASSPGQGRGGNEQFF; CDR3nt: TGTGCCAGCAGTCCGGGACAGGGTAGAGGGGGGAATGAGCAGTTCTTC
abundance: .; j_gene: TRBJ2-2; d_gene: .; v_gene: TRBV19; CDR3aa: CASSIHTTGELFF; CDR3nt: TGTGCCAGTAGTATACATACTACCGGGGAGCTGTTTTTT
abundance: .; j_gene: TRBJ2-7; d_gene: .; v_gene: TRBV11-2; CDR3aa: CASSWGAGRKNYEQYF; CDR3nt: TGTGCCAGCAGCTGGGGTGCCGGGCGAAAAAACTACGAGCAGTACTTC
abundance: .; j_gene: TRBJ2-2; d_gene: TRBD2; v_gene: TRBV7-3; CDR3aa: CASRYPSGKGTGELFF; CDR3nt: TGTGCCAGCAGATACCCTAGCGGGAAGGGCACCGGGGAGCTGTTTTTT
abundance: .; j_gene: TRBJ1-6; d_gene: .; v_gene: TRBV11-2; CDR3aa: CASSLVASYNSPLHF; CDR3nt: TGTGCCAGCAGCTTAGTAGCCTCCTATAATTCACCCCTCCACTTT
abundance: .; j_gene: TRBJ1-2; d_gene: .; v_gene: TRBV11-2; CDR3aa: CASSLFGGGSYGYTF; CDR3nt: TGTGCCAGCAGCTTATTTGGGGGCGGGAGCTATGGCTACACCTTC
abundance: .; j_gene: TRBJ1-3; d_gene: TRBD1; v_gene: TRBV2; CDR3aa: CASRRTFGTGGNTIYF; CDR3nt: TGTGCCAGCAGGCGGACCTTCGGGACAGGTGGAAACACCATATATTTT
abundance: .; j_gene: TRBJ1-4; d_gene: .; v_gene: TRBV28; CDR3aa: CASSFLQGRTEKLFF; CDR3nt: TGTGCCAGCAGTTTCCTCCAAGGCCGCACTGAAAAACTGTTTTTT
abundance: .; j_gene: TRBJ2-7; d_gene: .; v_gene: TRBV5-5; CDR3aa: CASSLWGAEQYF; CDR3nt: TGTGCCAGCAGCTTGTGGGGAGCCGAGCAGTACTTC
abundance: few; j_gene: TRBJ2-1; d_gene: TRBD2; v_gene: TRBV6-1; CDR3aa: CASSEQGLYYNEQFF; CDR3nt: TGTGCCAGCAGTGAACAGGGACTATACTACAATGAGCAGTTCTTC
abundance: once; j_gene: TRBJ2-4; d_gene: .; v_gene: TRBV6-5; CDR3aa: CASMSGHIQYF; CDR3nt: TGTGCCAGCATGTCGGGTCACATTCAGTACTTC
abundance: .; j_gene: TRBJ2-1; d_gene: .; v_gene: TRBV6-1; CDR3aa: CASRGPRVDNEQFF; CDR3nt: TGTGCCAGCAGAGGACCCAGGGTCGACAATGAGCAGTTCTTC
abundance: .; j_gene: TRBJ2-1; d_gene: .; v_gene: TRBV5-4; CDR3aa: CASSLGTSEEQFF; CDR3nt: TGTGCCAGCAGCTTAGGGACTTCCGAGGAGCAGTTCTTC
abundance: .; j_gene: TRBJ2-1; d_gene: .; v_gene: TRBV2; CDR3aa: CASNLKPGLNNEQFF; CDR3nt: TGTGCCAGCAACCTGAAGCCAGGTCTTAACAATGAGCAGTTCTTC
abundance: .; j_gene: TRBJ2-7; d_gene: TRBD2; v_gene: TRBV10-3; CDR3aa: CAIRVSGRAPYEQYF; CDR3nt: TGTGCCATCAGGGTAAGCGGGAGGGCTCCCTACGAGCAGTACTTC
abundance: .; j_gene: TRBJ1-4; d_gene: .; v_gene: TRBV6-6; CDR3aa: CASSHGTGTNEKLFF; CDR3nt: TGTGCCAGCAGTCACGGCACCGGGACGAATGAAAAACTGTTTTTT
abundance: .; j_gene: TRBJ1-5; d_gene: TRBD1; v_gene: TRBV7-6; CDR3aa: CASSRTAGGGQPQHF; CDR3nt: TGTGCCAGCAGCCGAACCGCAGGGGGAGGACAGCCCCAGCATTTT
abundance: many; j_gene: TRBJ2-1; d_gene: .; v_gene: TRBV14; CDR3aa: CASRHETINEQFF; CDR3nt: TGTGCCAGCAGGCACGAGACTATCAATGAGCAGTTCTTC
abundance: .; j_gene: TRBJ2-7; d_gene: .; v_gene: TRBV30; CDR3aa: CAWSGWSGYEQYF; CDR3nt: TGTGCCTGGAGCGGGTGGAGCGGCTACGAGCAGTACTTC
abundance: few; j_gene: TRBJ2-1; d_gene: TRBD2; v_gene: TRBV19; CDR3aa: CASSFLAGMYEQFF; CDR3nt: TGTGCCAGTAGTTTCTTAGCGGGAATGTATGAGCAGTTCTTC
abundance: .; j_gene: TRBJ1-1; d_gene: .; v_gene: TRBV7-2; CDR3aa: CASTLGEGFAAFF; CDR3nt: TGTGCCAGCACCCTAGGGGAGGGGTTTGCCGCTTTCTTT
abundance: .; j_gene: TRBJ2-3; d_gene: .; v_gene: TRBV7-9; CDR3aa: CASSIGTSTDTQYF; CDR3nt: TGTGCCAGCAGCATAGGGACTAGCACAGATACGCAGTATTTT
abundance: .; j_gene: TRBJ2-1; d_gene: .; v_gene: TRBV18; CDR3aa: CASSPPSSNRAYNEQFF; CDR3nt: TGTGCCAGCTCACCACCGTCGTCCAACCGTGCCTACAATGAGCAGTTCTTC
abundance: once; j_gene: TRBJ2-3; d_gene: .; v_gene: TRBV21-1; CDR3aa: CASSSKFDGQGYF; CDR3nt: TGTGCCAGCAGCTCAAAGTTCGACGGACAGGGGTATTTT
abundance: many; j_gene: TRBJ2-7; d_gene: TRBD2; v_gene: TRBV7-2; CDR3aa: CASSRGLAPHEQYF; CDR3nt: TGTGCCAGCAGCCGAGGACTAGCCCCCCACGAGCAGTACTTC
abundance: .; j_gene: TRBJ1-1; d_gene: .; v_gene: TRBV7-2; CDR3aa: CASRRDGNMNTEAFF; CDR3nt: TGTGCCAGCAGGCGGGACGGAAATATGAACACTGAAGCTTTCTTT
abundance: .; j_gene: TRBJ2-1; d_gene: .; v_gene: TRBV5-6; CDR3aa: CASSLRGSEQFF; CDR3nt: TGTGCCAGCAGCTTGAGGGGCTCTGAGCAGTTCTTC
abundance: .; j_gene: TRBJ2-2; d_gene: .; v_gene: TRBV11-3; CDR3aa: CASSLVSTGELFF; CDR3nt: TGTGCCAGCAGCTTAGTATCGACCGGGGAGCTGTTTTTT
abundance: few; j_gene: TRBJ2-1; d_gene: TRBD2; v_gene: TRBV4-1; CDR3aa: CASSQVGTSGSYYNEQFF; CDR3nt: TGCGCCAGCAGCCAAGTGGGGACTAGCGGGTCCTACTACAATGAGCAGTTCTTC
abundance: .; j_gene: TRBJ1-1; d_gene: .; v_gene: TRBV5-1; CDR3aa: CASSWGGQNTEAFF; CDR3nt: TGCGCCAGCAGCTGGGGGGGACAGAACACTGAAGCTTTCTTT
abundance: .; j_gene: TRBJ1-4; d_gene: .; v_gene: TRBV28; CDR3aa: CASRGMSNEKLFF; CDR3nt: TGTGCCAGCCGGGGGATGTCTAATGAAAAACTGTTTTTT
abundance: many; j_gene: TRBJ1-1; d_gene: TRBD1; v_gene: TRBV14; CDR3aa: CASSQDPGGRTEAFF; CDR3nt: TGTGCCAGCAGCCAAGATCCAGGGGGGAGAACTGAAGCTTTCTTT
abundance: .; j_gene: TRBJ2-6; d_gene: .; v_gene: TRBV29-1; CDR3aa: CSAESGANVLTF; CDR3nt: TGCAGCGCCGAATCGGGGGCCAACGTCCTGACTTTC
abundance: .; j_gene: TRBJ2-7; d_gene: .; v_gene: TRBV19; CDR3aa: CASRGHGSSYEQYF; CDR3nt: TGTGCCAGTAGGGGTCACGGGAGCTCCTACGAGCAGTACTTC